A single sample is the source of the 26 T cell receptor beta chains below, sequenced in a study of blood T cell repertoires in COVID-19. Libraries were prepared by immunoSEQ multiplex PCR; TCRdb keeps only in-frame clonotypes and omits some of them. The sample has 60,000 or so clones, under 80% seen once. The sample comprised PBMCs or T cells enriched from blood (not recorded which). The receptors derive from a woman in her fifties or sixties who had been exposed to COVID-19.

The chain recombines TRBV10-3 with TRBJ2-7; 11 bases agree with TRBD1. V shed 0 bases and J 5 bases; nucleotides not matched to a gene: 21. CDR1 is ENHRY and CDR2 is SYGVKD in the germline V gene. The CDR3 runs 21 residues. CDR3: CAISESKKGRLGQGGKNEQYF. CDR3 nucleotides: TGTGCCATCAGTGAGTCGAAGAAGGGTAGATTGGGACAGGGGGGAAAAAACGAGCAGTACTTC.

This rearrangement joins TRBV6-1 to TRBJ2-5; TRBD1 might be the D (6 bases). V was cut by 7 bases and J by 2 bases, with 32 bases left in between. The CDR3 extends over 20 amino acids. CDR1 is MNHNS and CDR2 is SASEGT in the germline V gene. The CDR3 bases are TGTGCCAGCACTGAGGGGATCGGAGCCGCAAACAGGGTTCATCAAGAGACCCAGTACTTC. Its protein product is CASTEGIGAANRVHQETQYF.

The chain uses TRBV5-5 and TRBJ1-1; TRBD1 aligns across 7 bases. CDR3 length: 16 residues. The V segment lost 4 bases and the J segment 2 bases; nucleotides outside the gene matches: 11. Looked up from germline, CDR1 is SGHKS and CDR2 is YYEKEE (reference sequence). The CDR3 bases are TGTGCCAGCAGCCGGACCCCAGGGGGTATTAACACTGAAGCTTTCTTT. It specifies CASSRTPGGINTEAFF.

This clone appeared a single time. The V gene is TRBV2, the J gene TRBJ1-6; D unclear. The CDR3 has 13 residues. CDR1 is SNHLY, CDR2 FYNNEI, per germline. V lost 4 bases and J lost 10, with 11 bases in between. The CDR3 reads CASSGGARSPLHF. In DNA, the CDR3 is TGTGCCAGCAGTGGCGGAGCCCGCTCACCCCTCCACTTT.

The V call is TRBV24-1, the J call TRBJ2-7; weak D call: TRBD2 (5 bases). Germline V gene data show CDR1 as KGHDR and CDR2 as SFDVKD. This CDR3 region has 14 residues. The V gene lost 4 bases and the J gene lost 4 bases, with 13 bases spanning the gap. The DNA of the CDR3 is TGTGCCACCAGTGACCCCCGGGGTGCTTACGAGCAGTACTTC. Translating gives CATSDPRGAYEQYF.

In its sample, this clone was seen many times. V and J are TRBV27 and TRBJ1-6; D not certain. Trimming stripped 6 bases from V and 5 bases from J, with 14 bases between. The CDR3 contains 15 residues. The germline V gene encodes CDR1 MNHEY and CDR2 SMNVEV (reference sequence). DNA for the CDR3: TGTGCCAGCAGCATGAGAGGCTTTCATAATTCACCCCTCCACTTT. As protein: CASSMRGFHNSPLHF.

The chain combines TRBV21-1 with TRBJ2-3; TRBD2, as called in the table, went unchecked against the DNA. TRBV21-1 is a known pseudogene. The CDR3 has 16 amino acids. CDR3 residues: CASSSPTSARTDTQYF. The CDR3 region has the DNA TGTGCCAGCAGCTCCCCGACTAGCGCTCGCACAGATACGCAGTATTTT.

This clone showed up just a few times. V is TRBV7-9 and J is TRBJ2-7; D not certain. The CDR3 runs 14 residues. V was cut by 2 bases and J by 7 bases, with 15 bases left in between. Looked up from germline, CDR1 is SEHNR and CDR2 is FQNEAQ (reference sequence). Here the CDR3 DNA reads TGTGCCAGCAGCTTATCTTCTGTGGCCGTGGAGCAGTACTTC. Its protein product is CASSLSSVAVEQYF.

The CDR3 DNA sequence: TGTGCCAGCAGCCAACAGTTTCTGAACACTGAAGCTTTCTTT. Protein sequence: CASSQQFLNTEAFF. The V and J genes are TRBV7-9 and TRBJ1-1, with D unresolved. The germline V gene has CDR1 SEHNR and CDR2 FQNEAQ (reference sequence). This CDR3 contains 14 residues. Trimming left V 5 bases short and J 0 bases short, with 10 bases between.

The table lists this clone with many counts. The chain joins TRBV28 to TRBJ1-2; D is undetermined. With 7 bases removed from V and 1 base from J, the gap between germline ends came to 10 bases. The CDR3 is 13 amino acids. Germline CDR1 is MDHEN and CDR2 is SYDVKM. This CDR3 is CASTPPLNYGYTF. The CDR3 region has the DNA TGTGCCAGCACCCCACCACTTAACTATGGCTACACCTTC.

V and J are TRBV9 and TRBJ1-2; TRBD1 matches at 7 bases. The CDR3 sequence is 15 residues long. With V trimmed by 3 bases and J by 4 bases, 9 bases remained unmatched. Per the germline V gene, CDR1 is SGDLS and CDR2 is YYNGEE. CDR3: CASSALTGFGYGYTF. In DNA, the CDR3 is TGTGCCAGCAGCGCCCTGACAGGGTTTGGCTATGGCTACACCTTC.

V is TRBV12-3 or TRBV12-4 and J is TRBJ1-5, with 7 positions matching TRBD1. The length of the CDR3 is 13 residues. With 6 bases clipped from V and 16 bases from J, the junction kept 15 bases outside the gene matches. Here the CDR3 DNA reads TGTGCCAGCAGCCATGACAGGGCAAACGACTTACATTTT. Its protein product is CASSHDRANDLHF.

This clone was observed a handful of times. V usage is TRBV7-6 and J usage is TRBJ2-3; a possible D gene is TRBD1 (6 bases). V shed 0 bases and J shed 2 bases, with 15 bases lying between them. Germline-derived CDR1 and CDR2 are SGHVS and FNYEAQ. The CDR3 covers 17 residues. The chain's CDR3 is CASSLALGGRATDTQYF. In DNA, the CDR3 is TGTGCCAGCAGCTTAGCGCTTGGGGGCAGGGCCACAGATACGCAGTATTTT.

The chain couples TRBV28 to TRBJ1-6, with a weak D call TRBD1 (5 bases). The CDR3 loop spans 12 amino acids. Trimming left V 5 bases short and J 18 bases short, with 17 bases between. The germline V gene encodes CDR1 MDHEN and CDR2 SYDVKM. CDR3 nucleotides: TGTGCCAGCAGTGTAGGGCCGGGGGTTTACCACTTT. It yields the protein CASSVGPGVYHF.

This clone appeared once. This chain joins TRBV10-3 and TRBJ2-3; 13 bases line up with TRBD2. The CDR3 is 16 amino acids. Germline assignment: CDR1 ENHRY and CDR2 SYGVKD. The trim removed 4 bases at V and 6 bases at J, leaving 7 bases unmatched. Here the CDR3 reads CAISGPTSGRSDTQYF. CDR3 bases: TGTGCCATCAGTGGCCCGACTAGCGGGAGGAGTGATACGCAGTATTTT.

The chain has TRBV18 and TRBJ1-2; TRBD1 aligns across 8 bases. The CDR3 totals 15 residues. Germline CDR1 KGHSH, CDR2 LQKENI. Trimming cost V 3 bases and J 8 bases; bases outside gene matches: 11. CDR3 DNA: TGTGCCAGCTCACCCGTTCAGGGGGCGTCCGAGGGCTACACCTTC. Its protein is CASSPVQGASEGYTF.

This clone was seen a single time. CDR3 region: CASSLGVEGEQYF. Here the CDR3 DNA reads TGTGCCAGCAGTTTAGGCGTAGAGGGCGAGCAGTACTTC. The chain uses TRBV28 and TRBJ2-7; D is possibly TRBD2 (5 bases). Trimming took 2 bases from V and 6 from J, leaving 11 bases between them. The CDR3 totals 13 residues. CDR1 is MDHEN and CDR2 is SYDVKM in the germline V gene.

This clone was detected many times. V usage is TRBV12-3 or TRBV12-4 and J usage is TRBJ2-2; no clear D. There are 13 residues in the CDR3. Trimming left V 3 bases short and J 6 bases short, with 8 bases between. Here the CDR3 reads CASSFLGPGELFF. The DNA for the CDR3 is TGTGCCAGCAGTTTCTTGGGCCCCGGGGAGCTGTTTTTT.

This chain uses TRBV12-3 or TRBV12-4 with TRBJ1-1; D perhaps matches TRBD1 (6 bases). The CDR3 loop spans 12 amino acids. The V gene lost 7 bases and the J gene lost 8 bases, with 14 bases spanning the gap. The CDR3 loop is CASNRRTGEAFF. The CDR3 DNA sequence: TGTGCCAGCAACCGAAGAACAGGGGAAGCTTTCTTT.

The chain employs TRBV9 and TRBJ2-1, with TRBD2 matching over 13 bases. V lost 3 bases and J lost 1; bases outside the gene matches: 1. There are 16 residues in the CDR3. Germline lookup yields CDR1 SGDLS and CDR2 YYNGEE. The DNA for the CDR3 is TGTGCCAGCAGCGGGGGACTAGCGGGGTCCTACAATGAGCAGTTCTTC. Translation gives CASSGGLAGSYNEQFF.

The chain recombines TRBV6-4 with TRBJ1-2; tentatively, D is TRBD1 (6 bases). The CDR3 loop spans 16 amino acids. V was cut by 6 bases and J by 0 bases, with 17 bases left in between. Per the germline V gene, CDR1 is MRHNA and CDR2 is SNTAGT. The CDR3 loop is CASRTDSIGANYGYTF. The CDR3 DNA reads as TGTGCCAGCAGAACGGACAGTATCGGAGCTAACTATGGCTACACCTTC.

This chain connects TRBV5-5 to TRBJ1-4, with a weak D call TRBD1 (5 bases). V was clipped by 1 base and J by 1 base, with 5 bases between them. Germline CDR1 reads SGHKS; CDR2 reads YYEKEE (reference sequence). The CDR3 loop spans 14 amino acids. CDR3 in DNA: TGTGCCAGCAGCTTGACAGGAACTAATGAAAAACTGTTTTTT. It specifies CASSLTGTNEKLFF.

The chain employs TRBV7-9 and TRBJ2-1, with 7 bases lining up with TRBD1. Germline V gene lookup returns CDR1 SEHNR and CDR2 FQNEAQ (reference sequence). There are 13 residues in the CDR3. The trim removed 5 bases at V and 3 bases at J, leaving 1 base unmatched. The CDR3 region has the DNA TGTGCCAGCAGCGGGACAGTCTACAATGAGCAGTTCTTC. Its protein is CASSGTVYNEQFF.

The CDR3 loop reads CASSQFLGGTGELFF. In DNA, the CDR3 is TGCGCCAGCAGCCAATTTTTAGGGGGAACCGGGGAGCTGTTTTTT. The chain couples TRBV4-3 to TRBJ2-2; possibly TRBD1 for D (6 bases). CDR1 LGHNA and CDR2 YSLEER come from the germline V gene. Trimming stripped 2 bases from V and 5 bases from J, with 12 bases between. This CDR3 region has 15 residues.

The V call is TRBV2, the J call TRBJ2-4, with 10 bases that match TRBD1. CDR1 SNHLY and CDR2 FYNNEI come from the germline V gene. With 6 bases clipped from V and 7 bases from J, the junction kept 6 bases outside the gene matches. The CDR3 length is 14 residues. CDR3 amino acids: CASREDRGGNIQYF. In DNA form, the CDR3 reads TGTGCCAGCAGGGAGGACAGGGGGGGGAACATTCAGTACTTC.

The chain is built from TRBV5-1 and TRBJ2-7, with 10 nucleotides matching TRBD2. There are 17 residues in the CDR3. J gave up 3 bases and V 0 bases, and 9 bases lay outside the gene matches. From germline, CDR1 is SGHRS and CDR2 YFSETQ. This chain's CDR3 is CASSLGTSGFGSYEQYF. The CDR3 region has the DNA TGCGCCAGCAGCTTGGGGACTAGCGGATTTGGGAGCTACGAGCAGTACTTC. Full variable domain (outside the CDR3, taken from reference TRBV5-1 and TRBJ2-7): KAGVTQTPRYLIKTRGQQVTLSCSPISGHRSVSWYQQTPGQGLQFLFEYFSETQRNKGNFPGRFSGRQFSNSRSEMNVSTLELGDSALYLCASSLGTSGFGSYEQYFGPGTRLTVT.